The next 22 T cell receptor beta chains were all read from a single sample in a study of graft-versus-host responses after intestinal transplantation. Profiled with immunoSEQ multiplex PCR; TCRdb holds only in-frame clones, not every one. The sample records approximately 97,000 clones, 91% being singletons. Antigens for these TCRs are unknown. The sample consisted of unstimulated CD4+ T cells sorted from spleen or lymph node cells, taken before transplant. All receptors come from a human donor who was the organ donor for an intestinal transplant.

The CDR3 coding sequence is TGTGCCAGCTGCCGGGATCATACAGTCGATGAGCAGTTCTTC. This translates into CASCRDHTVDEQFF. The gene calls are TRBV7-2 and TRBJ2-1, with TRBD2 as a possible D gene (5 bases). The V gene's germline CDR1 is SGHTA and CDR2 FQGNSA. V was clipped by 8 bases and J by 8 bases, with 19 bases between them. The CDR3 contains 14 residues. Full variable domain (missing parts from reference TRBV7-2 and TRBJ2-1): GAGVSQSPSNKVTEKGKDVELRCDPISGHTALYWYRQSLGQGLEFLIYFQGNSAPDKSGLPSDRFSAERTGGSVSTLTIQRTQQEDSAVYLCASCRDHTVDEQFFGPGTRLTVL.

The V call is TRBV5-1, the J call TRBJ2-2; 8 bases match TRBD1. CDR1 is SGHRS, CDR2 YFSETQ, per germline. Germline trimming cut 4 bases from V and 7 bases from J; bases unmatched to any gene: 12. The CDR3 length is 16 residues. DNA for the CDR3: TGCGCCAGCAGCCTCTCCTTCGGGACAGGACGCGGGGAGCTGTTTTTT. This encodes CASSLSFGTGRGELFF. The full variable domain, in which reference TRBV5-1 and TRBJ2-2 provide the parts outside the CDR3, is KAGVTQTPRYLIKTRGQQVTLSCSPISGHRSVSWYQQTPGQGLQFLFEYFSETQRNKGNFPGRFSGRQFSNSRSEMNVSTLELGDSALYLCASSLSFGTGRGELFFGEGSRLTVL.

The rearrangement links TRBV4-3 to TRBJ2-6, with 10 nucleotides matching TRBD1. After removal of 3 bases from V and 0 bases from J, the junction contained 11 bases not matched to a gene. This CDR3 is built from 20 residues. Germline CDR1 reads LGHNA; CDR2 reads YSLEER. The CDR3 loop is CASSHLRQGAKTSGANVLTF. CDR3 bases: TGCGCCAGCAGCCACCTACGACAGGGGGCGAAGACCTCTGGGGCCAACGTCCTGACTTTC.

This clone was found a few times. The chain carries TRBV28 and TRBJ1-5; D ambiguous. The CDR3 has 12 amino acids. Germline V gene lookup returns CDR1 MDHEN and CDR2 SYDVKM. V gave up 8 bases and J gave up 4 bases, with 9 bases separating them. The CDR3 loop is CASSQVNQPQHF. CDR3 DNA: TGTGCCAGCTCTCAGGTTAATCAGCCCCAGCATTTT.

The chain joins TRBV4-2 to TRBJ1-1, with D perhaps matching TRBD1 (6 bases). The CDR3 contains 17 residues. V gave up 3 bases and J gave up 2 bases, with 19 bases separating them. Per germline, CDR1 LGHNA and CDR2 YNFKEQ. The CDR3, as DNA: TGTGCCAGCAGCCAGAGGCCCAACCTGGACAGTAACACTGAAGCTTTCTTT. This translates into CASSQRPNLDSNTEAFF.

A single count supports this clone. The chain uses TRBV19 and TRBJ1-2; D might be TRBD1 (5 bases). Per the germline V gene, CDR1 is LNHDA and CDR2 is SQIVND (reference sequence). The CDR3 is 17 amino acids. V was shortened by 0 bases and J by 3 bases, with 17 bases between the two germline ends. The CDR3 DNA follows: TGTGCCAGTAGTATAGATCTACGGGGTGCGGGGGACTATGGCTACACCTTC. Protein: CASSIDLRGAGDYGYTF.

The chain combines TRBV5-1 with TRBJ1-2; no definite D call. The CDR3 is 13 residues long. Germline CDR1 is SGHRS and CDR2 is YFSETQ. Trimming took off 1 base at V and 4 bases at J, with 8 bases between the two ends. The CDR3 sequence: CASSLSEPYGYTF. For the CDR3, the DNA is TGCGCCAGCAGCTTGTCGGAGCCCTATGGCTACACCTTC.

This chain links TRBV2 with TRBJ1-5; D is perhaps TRBD1 (5 bases). CDR1 SNHLY and CDR2 FYNNEI come from the germline V gene. This CDR3 region has 16 residues. Trimming removed 2 bases from V and 4 bases from J, with 15 bases in between. Here the CDR3 DNA reads TGTGCCAGCAGTGAACGGCCTGGGGCAGGGAATCAGCCCCAGCATTTT. Amino acids: CASSERPGAGNQPQHF.

The rearrangement links TRBV5-1 to TRBJ2-3, with TRBD2 identical over 10 bases. From germline, CDR1 is SGHRS and CDR2 YFSETQ. The CDR3 sequence is 16 residues long. V was pared by 4 bases and J by 0 bases, with 5 bases of the junction left unmatched. The CDR3 reads CASSPGLAYSTDTQYF. The CDR3 DNA sequence: TGCGCCAGCAGCCCGGGACTAGCGTATAGCACAGATACGCAGTATTTT.

This clone was found once. The chain couples TRBV6-1 to TRBJ1-2; D call uncertain. The length of the CDR3 is 13 residues. Germline CDR1 is MNHNS and CDR2 is SASEGT. V was clipped by 7 bases and J by 7 bases, with 16 bases between them. The CDR3, as DNA: TGTGCCAGCAACCCCCAACAGAATTTTGGCTACACCTTC. It codes for CASNPQQNFGYTF.

This clone was found once. This chain connects TRBV7-2 to TRBJ1-2; weak D call: TRBD1 (6 bases). CDR1 is SGHTA, CDR2 FQGNSA, per germline. CDR3 size: 15 residues. V gave up 1 base and J gave up 5 bases, with 14 bases separating them. Written as DNA, the CDR3 is TGTGCCAGCAGCTTAGAGCTCAGGGGAGGGTATGGCTACACCTTC. Translated: CASSLELRGGYGYTF.

J is TRBJ1-5 and V is TRBV10-1; D remains ambiguous. This CDR3 region has 16 residues. The V gene's germline CDR1 is WNHNN and CDR2 SYGVQD (reference sequence). Trimming shortened V by 0 bases and J by 3 bases, and 12 bases separated the two germline ends. The CDR3 region is CASSESDWMFNQPQHF. In DNA, the CDR3 is TGCGCCAGCAGTGAGTCGGACTGGATGTTCAATCAGCCCCAGCATTTT.

The chain employs TRBV21-1 and TRBJ2-7; the DNA was not compared with TRBD2, the D call given in the table. TRBV21-1 is a listed pseudogene. The CDR3 length is 15 residues. CDR3 in DNA: TGTGCCAGCTCCAGGGGAGGGAGGAGCTCCTACGAGCAGTACTTC. Protein sequence: CASSRGGRSSYEQYF.

This chain joins TRBV9 and TRBJ2-1; 9 positions agree with TRBD1. CDR3 length: 15 amino acids. Germline V gives CDR1 SGDLS, CDR2 YYNGEE. V lost 3 bases, J lost 1 base, and 2 bases stayed unmatched. This CDR3 is CASSAGTGSYNEQFF. The CDR3 DNA follows: TGTGCCAGCAGCGCCGGGACAGGGTCCTACAATGAGCAGTTCTTC.

This clone occurred a few times. In DNA, the CDR3 is TGTGCCAGCAGCTTAGCTGTGGGACAGCCTACCTACGAGCAGTACTTC. Its translation: CASSLAVGQPTYEQYF. The chain links TRBV7-9 to TRBJ2-7; 7 nucleotides align to TRBD1. Trimming took 0 bases from V and 2 from J; bases not matched to a gene: 7. There are 16 residues in the CDR3. The V gene's germline CDR1 is SEHNR and CDR2 FQNEAQ (reference sequence).

The chain couples TRBV5-1 to TRBJ1-6, with D hard to call. V gave up 3 bases and J gave up 10 bases, with 14 bases separating them. Germline V lookup: CDR1 SGHRS, CDR2 YFSETQ. The CDR3 runs to 14 residues. The CDR3 protein is CASSSPEPGSPLHF. For the CDR3, the DNA is TGCGCCAGCAGCTCTCCGGAACCGGGGTCACCCCTCCACTTT.

The chain uses TRBV18 and TRBJ2-7; 8 bases are a match to TRBD2. Per the germline V gene, CDR1 is KGHSH and CDR2 is LQKENI. This CDR3 is built from 14 residues. The trim removed 3 bases at V and 3 bases at J, leaving 4 bases unmatched. Written as DNA, the CDR3 is TGTGCCAGCTCACCCGGAAGCGGGGGCTACGAGCAGTACTTC. This translates into CASSPGSGGYEQYF.

The rearrangement joins TRBV11-2 to TRBJ2-2; TRBD1 matches 9 bases. The CDR3 loop spans 15 amino acids. After removal of 5 bases from V and 3 bases from J, the junction contained 4 bases not matched to a gene. Per germline, CDR1 SGHAT and CDR2 FQNNGV. CDR3 bases: TGTGCCAGCAGCATTGACAGGGGGTACACCGGGGAGCTGTTTTTT. It codes for CASSIDRGYTGELFF.

V usage is TRBV7-9 and J usage is TRBJ2-5; weak D call: TRBD1 (6 bases). The CDR3 sequence is 16 residues long. V was pared by 7 bases and J by 5 bases, with 23 bases between. Germline lookup yields CDR1 SEHNR and CDR2 FQNEAQ (reference sequence). CDR3 protein: CASNSNQGLVWETQYF. The CDR3 bases are TGTGCCAGCAACTCAAATCAGGGGTTGGTCTGGGAGACCCAGTACTTC. Using reference TRBV7-9 and TRBJ2-5 for the parts outside the CDR3, the full variable domain is DTGVSQNPRHKITKRGQNVTFRCDPISEHNRLYWYRQTLGQGPEFLTYFQNEAQLEKSRLLSDRFSAERPKGSFSTLEIQRTEQGDSAMYLCASNSNQGLVWETQYFGPGTRLLVL.

This CDR3 is CASSLEGQGAETQYF. The CDR3 DNA sequence: TGTGCCAGCAGCTTGGAGGGACAGGGGGCCGAGACCCAGTACTTC. The chain is built from TRBV5-6 and TRBJ2-5; 12 bases are shared with TRBD1. The germline CDR1 and CDR2 sequences are SGHDT and YYEEEE. Trimming at V came to 0 bases and at J to 5 bases, leaving 2 bases not matched to a gene. This CDR3 region has 15 residues. The full variable domain, in which reference TRBV5-6 and TRBJ2-5 provide the parts outside the CDR3, is DAGVTQSPTHLIKTRGQQVTLRCSPKSGHDTVSWYQQALGQGPQFIFQYYEEEERQRGNFPDRFSGHQFPNYSSELNVNALLLGDSALYLCASSLEGQGAETQYFGPGTRLLVL.

This clone was seen once. The chain links TRBV2 to TRBJ1-1, with TRBD1 identical over 8 bases. The V segment lost 6 bases and the J segment 1 base; nucleotides outside the gene matches: 1. The CDR3 is made up of 13 amino acids. CDR1 SNHLY and CDR2 FYNNEI come from the germline V gene. Here the CDR3 reads CASRTGENTEAFF. The CDR3 DNA reads as TGTGCCAGCAGGACAGGGGAGAACACTGAAGCTTTCTTT.

The V gene is TRBV11-3, the J gene TRBJ2-1; 9 positions agree with TRBD2. V shed 1 base and J 4 bases; nucleotides not matched to a gene: 8. The CDR3 is made up of 17 amino acids. CDR1 and CDR2 (germline): SGHNT, YENEEA. As DNA, the CDR3 is TGTGCCAGCAGCTTAGGGGCGGAGCGGGGGGATTACAATGAGCAGTTCTTC. This translates into CASSLGAERGDYNEQFF.